Here is one T cell receptor (beta chain) with its context. Measured with immunoSEQ multiplex PCR; TCRdb has only the in-frame clones, and not every one. Of around 110,000 clones in the sample, approximately 90% are singletons; the top ten hold 1.6%. These data belong to a study of T cell changes during pregnancy in multiple sclerosis. Germline V gene sequence: CDR1 SNHLY, CDR2 FYNNEI. Trimming removed 6 bases from V and 7 bases from J; junction bases left unmatched: 10. The CDR3 contains 15 residues. The sample was peripheral blood, taken after pregnancy. The source is a female donor with multiple sclerosis, enrolled in a pregnancy study. This chain joins TRBV2 and TRBJ1-4; 8 bases line up with TRBD1. The CDR3 sequence: CASRGQGAKGEKLFF. In DNA form, the CDR3 reads TGTGCCAGCAGAGGTCAGGGGGCAAAGGGTGAAAAACTGTTTTTT.